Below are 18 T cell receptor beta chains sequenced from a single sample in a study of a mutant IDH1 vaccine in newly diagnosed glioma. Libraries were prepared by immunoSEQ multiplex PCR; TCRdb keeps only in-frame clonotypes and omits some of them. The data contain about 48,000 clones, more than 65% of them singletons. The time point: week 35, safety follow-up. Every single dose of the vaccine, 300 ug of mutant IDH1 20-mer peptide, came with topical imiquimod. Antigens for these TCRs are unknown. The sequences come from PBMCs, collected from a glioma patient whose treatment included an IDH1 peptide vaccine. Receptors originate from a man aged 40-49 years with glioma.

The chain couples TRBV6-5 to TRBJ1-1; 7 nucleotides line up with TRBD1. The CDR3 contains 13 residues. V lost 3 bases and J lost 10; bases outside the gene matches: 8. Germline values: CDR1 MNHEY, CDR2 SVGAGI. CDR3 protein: CASSYETGSLAFF. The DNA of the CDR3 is TGTGCCAGCAGTTATGAGACAGGGTCTTTAGCTTTCTTT.

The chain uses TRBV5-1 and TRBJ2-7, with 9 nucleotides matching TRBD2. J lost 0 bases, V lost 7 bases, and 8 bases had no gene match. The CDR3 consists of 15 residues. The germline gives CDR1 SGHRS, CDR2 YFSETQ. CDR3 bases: TGCGCCAGCGGATCCGGGACTAGCACCTCCTACGAGCAGTACTTC. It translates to CASGSGTSTSYEQYF.

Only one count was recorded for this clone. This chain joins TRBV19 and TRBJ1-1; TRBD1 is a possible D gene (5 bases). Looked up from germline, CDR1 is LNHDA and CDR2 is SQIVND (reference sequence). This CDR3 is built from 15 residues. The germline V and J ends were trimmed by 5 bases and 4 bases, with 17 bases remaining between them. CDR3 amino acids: CASSSWGGLGTEAFF. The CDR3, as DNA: TGTGCCAGTAGTTCCTGGGGGGGTTTGGGCACTGAAGCTTTCTTT.

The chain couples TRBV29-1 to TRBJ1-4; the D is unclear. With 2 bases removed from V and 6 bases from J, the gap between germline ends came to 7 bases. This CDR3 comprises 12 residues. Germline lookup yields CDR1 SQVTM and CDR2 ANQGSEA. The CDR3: CSVESVDEKLFF. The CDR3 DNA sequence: TGCAGCGTTGAAAGCGTGGATGAAAAACTGTTTTTT.

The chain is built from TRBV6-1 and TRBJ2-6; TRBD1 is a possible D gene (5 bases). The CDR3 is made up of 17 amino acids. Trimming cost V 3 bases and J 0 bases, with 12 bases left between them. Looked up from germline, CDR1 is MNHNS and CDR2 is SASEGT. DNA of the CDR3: TGTGCCAGCAGTGAGGAGACAGTCAACTCTGGGGCCAACGTCCTGACTTTC. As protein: CASSEETVNSGANVLTF.

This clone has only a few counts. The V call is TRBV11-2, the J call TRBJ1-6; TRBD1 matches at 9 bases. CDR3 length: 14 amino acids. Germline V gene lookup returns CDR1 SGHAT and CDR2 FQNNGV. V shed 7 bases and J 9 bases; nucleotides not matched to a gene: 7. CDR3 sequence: CASTEDRGRSPLHF. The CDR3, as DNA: TGTGCCAGCACCGAGGACAGGGGACGTTCACCCCTCCACTTT.

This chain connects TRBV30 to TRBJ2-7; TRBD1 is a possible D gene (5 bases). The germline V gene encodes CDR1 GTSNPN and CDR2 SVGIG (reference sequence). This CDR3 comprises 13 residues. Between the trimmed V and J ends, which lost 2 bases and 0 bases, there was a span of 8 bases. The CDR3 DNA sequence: TGTGCCTGGAGTCCAGGGCCCTCCTACGAGCAGTACTTC. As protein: CAWSPGPSYEQYF.

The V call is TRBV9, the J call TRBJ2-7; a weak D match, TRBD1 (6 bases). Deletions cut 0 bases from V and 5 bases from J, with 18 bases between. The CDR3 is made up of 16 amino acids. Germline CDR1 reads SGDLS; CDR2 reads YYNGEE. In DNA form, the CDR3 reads TGTGCCAGCAGCGTAGATGGCGGAACAGGGCGCGACGAGCAGTACTTC. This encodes CASSVDGGTGRDEQYF.

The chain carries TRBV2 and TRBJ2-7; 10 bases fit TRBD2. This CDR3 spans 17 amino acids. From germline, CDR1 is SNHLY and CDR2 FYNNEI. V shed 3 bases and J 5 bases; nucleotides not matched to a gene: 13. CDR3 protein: CASSESSGGLRSNEQYF. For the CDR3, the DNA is TGTGCCAGCAGTGAGTCTAGCGGGGGCCTACGGAGCAACGAGCAGTACTTC.

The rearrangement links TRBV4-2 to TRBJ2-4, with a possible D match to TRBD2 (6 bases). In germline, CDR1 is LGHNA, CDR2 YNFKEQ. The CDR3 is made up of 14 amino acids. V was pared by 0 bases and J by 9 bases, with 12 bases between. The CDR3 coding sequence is TGTGCCAGCAGCCAAGAAGGGAGGTCTCGCATTCAGTACTTC. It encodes CASSQEGRSRIQYF.

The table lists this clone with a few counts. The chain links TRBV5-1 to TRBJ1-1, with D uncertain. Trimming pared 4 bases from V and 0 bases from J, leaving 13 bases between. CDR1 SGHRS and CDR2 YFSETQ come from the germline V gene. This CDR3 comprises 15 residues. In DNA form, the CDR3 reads TGCGCCAGCAGCACCTTAGGGCCGATGAACACTGAAGCTTTCTTT. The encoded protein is CASSTLGPMNTEAFF.

CDR3 nucleotides: TGCAGCGCCGCGATGACAGATGATAGCAATCAGCCCCAGCATTTT. Its translation is CSAAMTDDSNQPQHF. The rearrangement uses TRBV29-1 and TRBJ1-5; a possible D gene is TRBD1 (5 bases). V dropped 7 bases and J dropped 0 bases, with 16 bases sitting between them. The CDR3 is 15 residues long. CDR1 SQVTM and CDR2 ANQGSEA come from the germline V gene.

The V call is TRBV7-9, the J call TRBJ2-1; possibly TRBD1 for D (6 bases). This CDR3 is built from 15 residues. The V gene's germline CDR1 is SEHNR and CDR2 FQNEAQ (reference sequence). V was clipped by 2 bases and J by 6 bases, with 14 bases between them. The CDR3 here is CASSLSGVYSNEQFF. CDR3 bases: TGTGCCAGCAGCTTATCAGGGGTCTATAGCAATGAGCAGTTCTTC. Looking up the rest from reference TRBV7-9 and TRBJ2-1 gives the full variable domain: DTGVSQNPRHKITKRGQNVTFRCDPISEHNRLYWYRQTLGQGPEFLTYFQNEAQLEKSRLLSDRFSAERPKGSFSTLEIQRTEQGDSAMYLCASSLSGVYSNEQFFGPGTRLTVL.

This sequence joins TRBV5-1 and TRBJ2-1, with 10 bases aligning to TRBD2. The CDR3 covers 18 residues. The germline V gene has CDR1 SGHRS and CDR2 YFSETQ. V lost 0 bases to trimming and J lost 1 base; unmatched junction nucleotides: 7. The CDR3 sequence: CASSLGSGGYRSYNEQFF. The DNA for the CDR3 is TGCGCCAGCAGCTTGGGTAGCGGGGGGTATAGGTCCTACAATGAGCAGTTCTTC.

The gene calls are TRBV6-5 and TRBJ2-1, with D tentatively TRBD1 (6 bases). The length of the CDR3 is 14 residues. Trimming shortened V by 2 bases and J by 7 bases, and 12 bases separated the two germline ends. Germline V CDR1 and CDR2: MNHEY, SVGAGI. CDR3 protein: CASSYADSGNEQFF. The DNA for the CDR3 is TGTGCCAGCAGTTACGCGGACAGTGGAAATGAGCAGTTCTTC.

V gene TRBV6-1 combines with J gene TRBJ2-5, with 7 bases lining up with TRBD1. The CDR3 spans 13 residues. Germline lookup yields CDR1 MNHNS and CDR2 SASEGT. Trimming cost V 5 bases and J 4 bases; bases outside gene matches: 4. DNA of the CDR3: TGTGCCAGCAGTTATACAGGGGCAGAGACCCAGTACTTC. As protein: CASSYTGAETQYF.

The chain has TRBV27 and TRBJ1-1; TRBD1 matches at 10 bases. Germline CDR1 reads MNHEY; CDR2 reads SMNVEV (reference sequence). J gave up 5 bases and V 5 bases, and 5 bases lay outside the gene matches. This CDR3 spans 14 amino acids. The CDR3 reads CASSPTGGWTEAFF. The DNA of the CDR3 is TGTGCCAGCAGTCCGACAGGGGGCTGGACTGAAGCTTTCTTT.

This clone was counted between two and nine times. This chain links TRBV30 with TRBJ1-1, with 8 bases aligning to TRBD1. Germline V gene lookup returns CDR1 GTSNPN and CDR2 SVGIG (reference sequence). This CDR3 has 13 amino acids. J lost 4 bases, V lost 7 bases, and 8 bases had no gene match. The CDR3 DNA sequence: TGTGCCTTAGGGACAGGTACGGGCACTGAAGCTTTCTTT. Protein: CALGTGTGTEAFF.